Following are 9 T cell receptor beta chains from one sample sequenced in a study of shared clonotypes between healthy human individuals. This table comes from immunoSEQ multiplex PCR, and its TCRdb copy is limited to in-frame clones, with some not included. In the table there are about 710,000 clones, roughly 73% of which are singletons. Sequenced: memory CD4+ T cells sorted from blood. The subset is: CD45RA-negative fraction. The source of these receptors is a woman aged 25 to 45 in good health.

The rearrangement uses TRBV18 and TRBJ2-7; D is perhaps TRBD2 (6 bases). Trimming removed 2 bases from V and 0 bases from J, with 26 bases in between. The CDR3 contains 20 residues. Germline CDR1 and CDR2: KGHSH and LQKENI. As DNA, the CDR3 is TGTGCCAGCTCACCAGTCCCTTTATTAGGGCTAGCGTCAAGCTCCTACGAGCAGTACTTC. It codes for CASSPVPLLGLASSSYEQYF.

The chain is built from TRBV30 and TRBJ1-4; D gene unclear. The CDR3 spans 14 residues. Germline-derived CDR1 and CDR2 are GTSNPN and SVGIG (reference sequence). Trimming left V 4 bases short and J 7 bases short, with 16 bases between. For the CDR3, the DNA is TGTGCCTGGAATCCGGTCGGCCTGCGTGAAAAACTGTTTTTT. Its protein product is CAWNPVGLREKLFF.

The V call is TRBV6-6, the J call TRBJ2-2; D ambiguous. The CDR3 runs to 15 residues. V lost 2 bases and J 4 bases, leaving 11 bases between the germline ends. Per the germline V gene, CDR1 is MNHNY and CDR2 is SVGAGI (reference sequence). In DNA form, the CDR3 reads TGTGCCAGCAGTTACCCAGCGTCGGGCACCGGGGAGCTGTTTTTT. Translation gives CASSYPASGTGELFF.

Only a few counts were recorded for this clone. The gene calls are TRBV2 and TRBJ2-7; tentative D call: TRBD1 (6 bases). Germline assignment: CDR1 SNHLY and CDR2 FYNNEI. V lost 8 bases to trimming and J lost 6 bases, with 20 bases between them. The CDR3 consists of 14 residues. The CDR3 DNA reads as TGTGCCAGCTCCCGGGACACCCTTGCACCCGAGCAGTACTTC. This translates into CASSRDTLAPEQYF.

The V and J genes are TRBV2 and TRBJ1-2, with unresolved D. V was trimmed by 1 base and J by 12 bases, leaving 12 bases between them. The CDR3 loop spans 12 amino acids. Germline-derived CDR1 and CDR2 are SNHLY and FYNNEI. The DNA for the CDR3 is TGTGCCAGCAGTGAAGATGGGCCGGGGAACACCTTC. This encodes CASSEDGPGNTF.

The V and J genes are TRBV11-2 and TRBJ1-3; D is unclear. The V gene's germline CDR1 is SGHAT and CDR2 FQNNGV. Trimming pared 6 bases from V and 0 bases from J, leaving 9 bases between. The CDR3 consists of 14 residues. The CDR3 protein is CASSDWSSGNTIYF. The CDR3 DNA sequence: TGTGCCAGCAGTGACTGGAGCTCTGGAAACACCATATATTTT. The full variable domain, rest sourced from reference TRBV11-2 and TRBJ1-3, is EAGVAQSPRYKIIEKRQSVAFWCNPISGHATLYWYQQILGQGPKLLIQFQNNGVVDDSQLPKDRFSAERLKGVDSTLKIQPAKLEDSAVYLCASSDWSSGNTIYFGEGSWLTVV.

With regard to this clone: It may be a read error: a sequence one base away is much more abundant. V is TRBV4-2 and J is TRBJ1-5; the D gene is possibly TRBD1 (6 bases). From germline, CDR1 is LGHNA and CDR2 YNFKEQ. CDR3 size: 15 residues. The V end was cut by 2 bases, the J end by 0 bases, with 8 bases between. The CDR3 nucleotides read TGTGCCAGCAGCCAAACAGGGTATAGCAATCAGCCCCAGCATTTT. This translates into CASSQTGYSNQPQHF.

Concerning this clone itself: Other DNA variants within this sample encode the same CDR3. The rearrangement joins TRBV11-3 to TRBJ1-1; the match to TRBD1 covers 7 bases. This CDR3 has 15 residues. The V gene's germline CDR1 is SGHNT and CDR2 YENEEA. V shed 5 bases, J shed 0 bases, and the junction held 6 bases outside the gene matches. The chain's CDR3 is CASSLRGGLNTEAFF. The CDR3 DNA is TGTGCCAGCAGCCTAAGAGGGGGCCTGAACACTGAAGCTTTCTTT.

The chain uses TRBV15 and TRBJ1-4; D is ambiguous. Trimming shortened V by 1 base and J by 2 bases, and 8 bases separated the two germline ends. From germline, CDR1 is LNHNV and CDR2 YYDKDF (reference sequence). The CDR3 is made up of 15 amino acids. CDR3 amino acids: CATSRGDFTNEKLFF. CDR3 sequence (DNA): TGTGCCACCAGCAGAGGGGATTTCACTAATGAAAAACTGTTTTTT.